The entry below gives a single T cell receptor (beta chain) sequence along with its context. Clones were sequenced by immunoSEQ multiplex PCR, and TCRdb holds only the in-frame ones, with some missing. The table records about 96,000 clones, approximately 80% of them present only once. This CDR3 comprises 15 residues. The V and J ends lost 2 bases and 4 bases respectively, with 12 bases between them. In germline, CDR1 is MNHEY, CDR2 SVGAGI. This sample is part of a study of OX40 agonist ivuxolimab in advanced cancers. The clonotype comes from an adult with an advanced solid tumor such as melanoma, head and neck, liver or kidney cancer. The J gene is TRBJ1-5, the V gene TRBV6-5; D remains unclear. The sequencing here drew on CD4+ or CD8+ T cells sorted from blood, taken in a trial of the OX40 agonist ivuxolimab. CDR3 amino acids: CASSYRTSGNQPQHF. The CDR3 nucleotides are TGTGCCAGCAGTTACAGGACTTCGGGAAATCAGCCCCAGCATTTT.